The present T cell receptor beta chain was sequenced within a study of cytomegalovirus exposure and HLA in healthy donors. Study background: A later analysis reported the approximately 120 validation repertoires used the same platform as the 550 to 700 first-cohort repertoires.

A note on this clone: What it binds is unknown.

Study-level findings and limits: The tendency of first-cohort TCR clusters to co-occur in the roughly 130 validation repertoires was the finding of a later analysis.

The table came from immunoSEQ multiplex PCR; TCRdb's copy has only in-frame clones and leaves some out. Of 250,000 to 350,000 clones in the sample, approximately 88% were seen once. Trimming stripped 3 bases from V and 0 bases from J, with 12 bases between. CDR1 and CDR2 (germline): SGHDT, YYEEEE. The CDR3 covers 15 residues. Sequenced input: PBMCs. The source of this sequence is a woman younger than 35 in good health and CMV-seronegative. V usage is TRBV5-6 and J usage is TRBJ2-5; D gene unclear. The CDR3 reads CASSSLHLYQETQYF. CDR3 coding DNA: TGTGCCAGCAGCTCCTTACACCTGTACCAAGAGACCCAGTACTTC.